One and the same sample provided the 20 T cell receptor beta chains below, sequenced in a study of shared clonotypes between healthy human individuals. Some clones are missing from TCRdb's copy, which holds only in-frame ones; the method was immunoSEQ multiplex PCR. The data hold fewer than 350,000 clones, with about nine tenths observed a single time. The sequenced sample was memory CD8+ T cells sorted from blood. Regarding subset: CD45RO+ cells pooled with CCR7-negative TemRA cells. The receptors stem from a man aged 18 to 29 in good health.

This chain links TRBV6-6 with TRBJ2-5; D is uncertain. Germline assignment: CDR1 MNHNY and CDR2 SVGAGI (reference sequence). V lost 2 bases and J lost 3, with 4 bases in between. The CDR3 consists of 12 residues. The CDR3 protein is CASSYTKETQYF. CDR3 nucleotides: TGTGCCAGCAGTTACACCAAAGAGACCCAGTACTTC.

The chain couples TRBV5-1 to TRBJ1-2; TRBD1 might be the D (5 bases). Per the germline V gene, CDR1 is SGHRS and CDR2 is YFSETQ. The CDR3 has 15 amino acids. Deletions cut 1 base from V and 3 bases from J, with 13 bases between. CDR3 sequence: CASSLRWAGDYGYTF. CDR3 bases: TGCGCCAGCAGCTTGCGGTGGGCGGGGGACTATGGCTACACCTTC.

This chain links TRBV7-9 with TRBJ2-2, with D possibly called TRBD1 or TRBD2 (5 bases each). The V end lost 7 bases, the J end lost 0 bases, and 9 bases lay between the germline ends. The length of the CDR3 is 14 residues. Germline loops: CDR1 SEHNR, CDR2 FQNEAQ (reference sequence). The chain's CDR3 is CASIRGANTGELFF. DNA for the CDR3: TGTGCCAGCATCAGAGGGGCGAACACCGGGGAGCTGTTTTTT.

The V gene is TRBV5-6, the J gene TRBJ2-7; D is perhaps TRBD2 (6 bases). CDR1 SGHDT and CDR2 YYEEEE come from the germline V gene. Trimming cost V 2 bases and J 7 bases, with 13 bases left between them. The CDR3 is 13 amino acids. The CDR3 protein is CASSLLASREQYF. CDR3 sequence (DNA): TGTGCCAGCAGCTTACTAGCTAGCAGGGAGCAGTACTTC.

The genes are TRBV20-1 and TRBJ1-3; possibly TRBD1 for D (5 bases). CDR3 size: 11 residues. Trimming removed 4 bases at V and 8 bases at J, with 9 bases between. The germline V gene has CDR1 DFQATT and CDR2 SNEGSKA (reference sequence). The CDR3 here is CSATSRDTIYF. Here the CDR3 DNA reads TGCAGTGCTACCTCCAGGGACACCATATATTTT.

The CDR3 DNA sequence: TGTGCCAGCCAGGGAGATGGCTATGGCTACACCTTC. This gives the protein CASQGDGYGYTF. The chain uses TRBV25-1 and TRBJ1-2; D may be TRBD1 (5 bases). Germline V gene sequence: CDR1 MGHDK, CDR2 SYGVNS. This CDR3 comprises 12 residues. V lost 8 bases, J lost 4 bases, and 11 bases lay in between.

The V and J genes are TRBV19 and TRBJ1-6; possibly TRBD1 for D (5 bases). Trimming took off 3 bases at V and 0 bases at J, with 12 bases between the two ends. This CDR3 has 17 residues. CDR1 is LNHDA, CDR2 SQIVND, per germline (reference sequence). CDR3 protein: CASSIWAGSSYNSPLHF. The DNA for the CDR3 is TGTGCCAGTAGTATTTGGGCAGGGAGCTCCTATAATTCACCCCTCCACTTT.

The chain uses TRBV28 and TRBJ1-1; the D is unclear. This CDR3 has 14 amino acids. Germline CDR1 is MDHEN and CDR2 is SYDVKM. Trimming removed 5 bases at V and 4 bases at J, with 14 bases between. CDR3 residues: CASSPWRGGTEAFF. DNA of the CDR3: TGTGCCAGCAGTCCATGGCGCGGTGGCACTGAAGCTTTCTTT.

This clone is a singleton in its sample. The chain is built from TRBV6-5 and TRBJ2-1, with 11 bases identical to TRBD2. Germline loops: CDR1 MNHEY, CDR2 SVGAGI. The J segment lost 8 bases and the V segment lost 6 bases, leaving 6 bases of the junction unmatched. The length of the CDR3 is 14 residues. CDR3 DNA sequence: TGTGCCAGCAGCTTAGCGGGAGGGATGGATGAGCAGTTCTTC. This sequence encodes CASSLAGGMDEQFF.

The J gene is TRBJ2-2, the V gene TRBV30, with D tentatively TRBD2 (6 bases). Trimming pared 5 bases from V and 5 bases from J, leaving 15 bases between. Germline CDR1 reads GTSNPN; CDR2 reads SVGIG (reference sequence). CDR3 length: 14 amino acids. The CDR3, as DNA: TGTGCCTGGGGGTGGGCCGCGGGAACCGGGGAGCTGTTTTTT. Translated, it gives CAWGWAAGTGELFF.

In regard to this clone: The same CDR3 can be traced to other DNA sequences in this sample. This chain connects TRBV5-1 to TRBJ2-7; D possibly corresponds to TRBD2 (5 bases). The CDR3 covers 11 residues. The V and J ends lost 4 bases and 4 bases respectively, with 6 bases between them. Germline CDR1 reads SGHRS; CDR2 reads YFSETQ. Here the CDR3 reads CASSPGYEQYF. The CDR3 DNA is TGCGCCAGCAGCCCGGGGTACGAGCAGTACTTC.

V usage is TRBV5-1 and J usage is TRBJ2-7; D perhaps matches TRBD1 (6 bases). V was shortened by 3 bases and J by 0 bases, with 19 bases between the two germline ends. Germline loops: CDR1 SGHRS, CDR2 YFSETQ. The CDR3 length is 17 residues. In DNA form, the CDR3 reads TGCGCCAGCAGCTCAGCCAGGGGTGAGGGGAGCTCCTACGAGCAGTACTTC. Protein sequence: CASSSARGEGSSYEQYF.

The V and J genes are TRBV11-2 and TRBJ2-5, with D perhaps matching TRBD1 (6 bases). The V and J ends lost 5 bases and 5 bases respectively, with 18 bases between them. The CDR3 has 15 residues. Per the germline V gene, CDR1 is SGHAT and CDR2 is FQNNGV. Here the CDR3 reads CASSTLQGKMETQYF. CDR3 DNA sequence: TGTGCCAGCAGCACCCTACAGGGAAAGATGGAGACCCAGTACTTC.

J is TRBJ1-6 and V is TRBV11-2; D is unresolved. The germline CDR1 and CDR2 sequences are SGHAT and FQNNGV. This CDR3 has 15 residues. V lost 6 bases and J lost 0, with 9 bases in between. CDR3 sequence (DNA): TGTGCCAGCAGTGTAGGTAGCTCCTATAATTCACCCCTCCACTTT. Its protein product is CASSVGSSYNSPLHF.

The chain has TRBV25-1 and TRBJ1-5; the D gene is possibly TRBD1 (5 bases). This CDR3 region has 15 residues. Trimming left V 1 base short and J 0 bases short, with 7 bases between. Germline CDR1 MGHDK, CDR2 SYGVNS. The CDR3: CASSEWGDSNQPQHF. Here the CDR3 DNA reads TGTGCCAGCAGTGAATGGGGCGATAGCAATCAGCCCCAGCATTTT.

Here the CDR3 reads CASSETSLSSYEQYF. The CDR3 region has the DNA TGTGCCAGCAGTGAAACCAGCCTCAGCTCCTACGAGCAGTACTTC. The chain employs TRBV2 and TRBJ2-7; D gene unclear. With 2 bases removed from V and 0 bases from J, the gap between germline ends came to 11 bases. This CDR3 spans 15 amino acids. CDR1 is SNHLY, CDR2 FYNNEI, per germline.

The CDR3 here is CASRPTSAYQAGELFF. In DNA, the CDR3 is TGTGCCAGCAGACCGACTAGCGCCTACCAGGCCGGGGAGCTGTTTTTT. This chain joins TRBV12-1 and TRBJ2-2; the DNA was not used to check the table's D call, TRBD2. TRBV12-1 is a documented pseudogene. The CDR3 extends over 16 amino acids.

The rearrangement uses TRBV11-2 and TRBJ1-3; 9 positions match TRBD1. Germline CDR1 reads SGHAT; CDR2 reads FQNNGV. V dropped 6 bases and J dropped 14; count of bases not matched to a gene: 8. This CDR3 region has 12 residues. The DNA for the CDR3 is TGTGCCAGCAGAAACGGACAGGGGTTATTATATTTT. Translating gives CASRNGQGLLYF.

The chain has TRBV29-1 and TRBJ2-7; 7 bases are a match to TRBD1. The CDR3 is made up of 14 amino acids. V lost 2 bases to trimming and J lost 2 bases; unmatched junction nucleotides: 6. The germline V gene has CDR1 SQVTM and CDR2 ANQGSEA. The CDR3 region has the DNA TGCAGCGTTGAACACGGGACAGACCCCTACGAGCAGTACTTC. Amino acids: CSVEHGTDPYEQYF.

About this clone itself: Other DNA sequences in the sample encode the same CDR3. This chain connects TRBV18 to TRBJ2-5, with no clear D. The V and J ends lost 4 bases and 3 bases respectively, with 6 bases between them. The germline V gene encodes CDR1 KGHSH and CDR2 LQKENI. This CDR3 has 12 residues. The CDR3 DNA reads as TGTGCCAGCTCACGGGGTGAAGAGACCCAGTACTTC. The encoded protein is CASSRGEETQYF.